This record concerns one TCR beta chain sequence. This record comes from a study of CD8 T cells in Susac syndrome. A quantity of 0.5 to 1 ug RNA underwent reverse transcription using random hexamers. One entry per CDR3 protein results from TCRdb running MiXCR on the immunoSEQ multiplex PCR reads. The sample has 120,000 or so distinct CDR3 sequences; around 95% are singletons. The TCR was taken from a human donor with Susac syndrome. The sample was CD8+ T cells from PBMCs.

CDR3 in amino acids: CASSPQRAGSSYNEQFF. CDR3 DNA: TGCGCCAGCAGCCCCCAACGGGCGGGAAGCTCCTACAATGAGCAGTTCTTC. This chain connects TRBV4-3 to TRBJ2-1; TRBD2 is a possible D gene (6 bases). Trimming pared 4 bases from V and 0 bases from J, leaving 16 bases between. Germline V gene data show CDR1 as LGHNA and CDR2 as YSLEER. The CDR3 runs to 17 residues.